The TCR beta chain described here comes from a study of identical twins. Study-level findings and limits: For out-of-frame beta sequences, excess twin sharing was weaker. Fewer insertions were carried by abundant cord blood beta clonotypes, but none was seen in memory repertoires.

Unique molecular identifiers were present on the cDNA, and a universal primer site came from template switching. In TCRdb, the 5' RACE reads were re-called with MiXCR into one record per CDR3 protein. This table holds about 890,000 distinct CDR3 sequences, over 9% found once. Every sampled donor was Caucasian and healthy. This CDR3 spans 14 amino acids. The V and J ends lost 0 bases and 9 bases respectively, with 10 bases between them. CDR1 and CDR2 (germline): SGHRS, YFSETQ. This clonotype turned up a few times. Antigen specificity is unknown. Another study also made use of these data, one on yellow fever vaccine responses in identical twins.

The rearrangement joins TRBV5-1 to TRBJ1-6, with unresolved D. Specimen: PBMCs. This receptor was obtained from a young woman in good health. CDR3 in DNA: TGCGCCAGCAGCTTGGCCTCGGCAGGTTCACCCCTCCACTTT. Translation: CASSLASAGSPLHF.